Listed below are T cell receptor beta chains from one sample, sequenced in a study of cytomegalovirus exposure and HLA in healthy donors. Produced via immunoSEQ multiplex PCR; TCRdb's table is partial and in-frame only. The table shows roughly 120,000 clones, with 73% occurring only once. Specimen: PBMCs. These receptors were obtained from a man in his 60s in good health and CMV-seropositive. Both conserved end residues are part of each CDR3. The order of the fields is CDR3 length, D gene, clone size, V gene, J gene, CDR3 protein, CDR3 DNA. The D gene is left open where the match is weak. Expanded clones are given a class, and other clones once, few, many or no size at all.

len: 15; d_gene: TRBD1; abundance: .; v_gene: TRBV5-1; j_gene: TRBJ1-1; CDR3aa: CASSPFDRVGTEAFF; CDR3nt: TGCGCCAGCAGCCCCTTTGACAGGGTGGGCACTGAAGCTTTCTTT
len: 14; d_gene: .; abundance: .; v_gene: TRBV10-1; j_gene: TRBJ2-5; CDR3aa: CASSEGGEKETQYF; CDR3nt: TGCGCCAGCAGTGAAGGGGGTGAAAAAGAGACCCAGTACTTC
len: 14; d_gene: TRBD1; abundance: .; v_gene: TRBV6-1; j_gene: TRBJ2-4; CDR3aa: CACDRGPAKNIQYF; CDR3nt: TGTGCCTGCGACAGGGGCCCCGCCAAAAACATTCAGTACTTC
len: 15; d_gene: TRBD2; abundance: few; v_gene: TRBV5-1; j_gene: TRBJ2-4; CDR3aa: CASSLESGGGNIQYF; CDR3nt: TGCGCCAGCAGCTTGGAGAGTGGCGGGGGAAACATTCAGTACTTC
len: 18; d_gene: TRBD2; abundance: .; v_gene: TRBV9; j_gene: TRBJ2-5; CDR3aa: CASSVGLAGGLVQETQYF; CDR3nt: TGTGCCAGCAGCGTAGGACTAGCGGGGGGGCTTGTACAAGAGACCCAGTACTTC
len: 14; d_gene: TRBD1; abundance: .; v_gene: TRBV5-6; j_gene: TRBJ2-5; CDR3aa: CASSFGTGQETQYF; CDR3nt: TGTGCCAGCAGCTTTGGGACAGGGCAAGAGACCCAGTACTTC
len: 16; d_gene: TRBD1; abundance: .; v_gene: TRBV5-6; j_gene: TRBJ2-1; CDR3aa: CASSAGTGGLYNEQFF; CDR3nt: TGTGCCAGCAGCGCCGGGACAGGGGGGCTATACAATGAGCAGTTCTTC
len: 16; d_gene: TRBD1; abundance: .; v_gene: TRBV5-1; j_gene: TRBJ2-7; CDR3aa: CASSLGVGTGGDEQYF; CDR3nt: TGCGCCAGCAGCTTGGGCGTAGGGACAGGGGGGGACGAGCAGTACTTC
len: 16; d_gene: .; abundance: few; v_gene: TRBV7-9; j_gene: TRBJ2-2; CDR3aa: CASSSLSRANTGELFF; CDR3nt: TGTGCCAGCAGCTCCCTCTCGCGAGCGAACACCGGGGAGCTGTTTTTT
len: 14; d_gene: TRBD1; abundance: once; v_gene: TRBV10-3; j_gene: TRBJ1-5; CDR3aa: CAIRGDRANQPQHF; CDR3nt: TGTGCCATCAGAGGCGACAGGGCCAATCAGCCCCAGCATTTT
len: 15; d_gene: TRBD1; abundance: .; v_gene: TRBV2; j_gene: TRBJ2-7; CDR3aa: CASSEGYRGLSEQYF; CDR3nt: TGTGCCAGCAGTGAGGGCTACAGGGGGCTATCCGAGCAGTACTTC
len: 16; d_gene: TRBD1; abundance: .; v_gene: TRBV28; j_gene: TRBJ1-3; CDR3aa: CASCGRGLLSGNTIYF; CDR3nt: TGTGCCAGCTGTGGCAGGGGGCTTCTCTCTGGAAACACCATATATTTT
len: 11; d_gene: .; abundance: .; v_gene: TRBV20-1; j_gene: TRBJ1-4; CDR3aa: CSAIQVKQLFF; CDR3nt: TGCAGTGCTATTCAGGTCAAACAACTGTTTTTT
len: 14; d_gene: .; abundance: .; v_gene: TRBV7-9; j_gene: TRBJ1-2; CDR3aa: CASSIGGDTYGYTF; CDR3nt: TGTGCCAGCAGCATAGGAGGGGACACCTATGGCTACACCTTC
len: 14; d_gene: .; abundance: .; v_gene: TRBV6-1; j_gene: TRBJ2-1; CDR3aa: CASRFEREAREQFF; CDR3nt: TGTGCCAGCAGATTTGAACGGGAAGCTCGGGAGCAGTTCTTC
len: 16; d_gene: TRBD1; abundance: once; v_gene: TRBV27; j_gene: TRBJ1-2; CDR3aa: CASSPLGRQGWNGYTF; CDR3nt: TGTGCCAGCAGTCCACTAGGCCGACAGGGTTGGAATGGCTACACCTTC
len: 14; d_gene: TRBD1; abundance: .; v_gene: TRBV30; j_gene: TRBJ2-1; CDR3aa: CAWTDRGLYNEQFF; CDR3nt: TGTGCCTGGACTGACAGGGGTCTTTACAATGAGCAGTTCTTC
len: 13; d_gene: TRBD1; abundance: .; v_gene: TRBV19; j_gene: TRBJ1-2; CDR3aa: CASRGTGPYGYTF; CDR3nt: TGTGCCAGTAGGGGGACAGGGCCTTATGGCTACACCTTC
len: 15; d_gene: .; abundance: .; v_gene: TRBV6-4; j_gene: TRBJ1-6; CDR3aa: CASSGDGGFNSPLHF; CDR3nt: TGTGCCAGCAGTGGGGATGGGGGGTTTAATTCACCCCTCCACTTT
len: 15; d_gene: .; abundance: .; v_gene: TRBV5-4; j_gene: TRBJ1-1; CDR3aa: CASSLVTGRNTEAFF; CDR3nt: TGTGCCAGCAGCTTGGTTACAGGACGAAACACTGAAGCTTTCTTT
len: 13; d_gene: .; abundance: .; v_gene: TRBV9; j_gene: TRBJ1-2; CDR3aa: CASSPGDGYGYTF; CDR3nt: TGTGCCAGCAGCCCGGGGGACGGCTATGGCTACACCTTC
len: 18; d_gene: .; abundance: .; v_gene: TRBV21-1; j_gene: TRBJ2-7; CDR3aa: CASSKKGSGGQSSYEQYF; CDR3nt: TGTGCCAGCAGCAAAAAGGGTAGCGGGGGGCAGAGCTCCTACGAGCAGTACTTC
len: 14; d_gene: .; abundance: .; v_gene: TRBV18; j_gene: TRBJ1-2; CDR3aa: CASSPDRISYGYTF; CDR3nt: TGTGCCAGCTCGCCCGACAGGATCTCCTATGGCTACACCTTC
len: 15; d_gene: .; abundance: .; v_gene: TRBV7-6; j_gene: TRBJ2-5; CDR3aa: CASSLMAGYTETQYF; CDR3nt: TGTGCCAGCAGCTTAATGGCAGGGTATACCGAGACCCAGTACTTC
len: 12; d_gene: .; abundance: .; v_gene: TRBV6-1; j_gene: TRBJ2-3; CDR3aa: CSTRLYTDTQYF; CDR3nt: TGTAGTACTAGACTTTACACAGATACGCAGTATTTT
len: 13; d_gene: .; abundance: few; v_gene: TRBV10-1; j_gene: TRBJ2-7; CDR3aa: CASSESSYYEQYF; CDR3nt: TGCGCCAGCAGTGAGTCGAGCTACTACGAGCAGTACTTC
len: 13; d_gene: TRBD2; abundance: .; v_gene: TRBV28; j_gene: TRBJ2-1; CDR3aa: CASTLLAGVEQFF; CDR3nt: TGTGCCAGCACCCTACTAGCGGGCGTTGAGCAGTTCTTC
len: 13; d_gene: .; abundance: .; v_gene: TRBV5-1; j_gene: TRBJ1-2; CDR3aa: CASSHDGIYGYTF; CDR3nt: TGCGCCAGCAGCCACGACGGGATTTATGGCTACACCTTC
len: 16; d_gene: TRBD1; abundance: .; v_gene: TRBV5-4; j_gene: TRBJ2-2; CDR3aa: CASSPGTAANTGELFF; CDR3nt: TGTGCCAGCAGCCCCGGGACAGCCGCGAACACCGGGGAGCTGTTTTTT
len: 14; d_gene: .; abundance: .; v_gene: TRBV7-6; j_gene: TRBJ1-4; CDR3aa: CASSPQATNEKLFF; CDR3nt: TGTGCCAGCAGCCCTCAGGCAACTAATGAAAAACTGTTTTTT
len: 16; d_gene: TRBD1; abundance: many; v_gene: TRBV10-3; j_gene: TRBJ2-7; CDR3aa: CAISDHRDSYSYEQYF; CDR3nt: TGTGCCATCAGTGACCACCGGGACAGCTACTCCTACGAGCAGTACTTC
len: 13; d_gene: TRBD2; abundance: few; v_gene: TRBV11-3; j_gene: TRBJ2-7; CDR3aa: CASSLGGISEQYF; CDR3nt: TGTGCCAGCAGCTTGGGAGGGATCAGCGAGCAGTACTTC
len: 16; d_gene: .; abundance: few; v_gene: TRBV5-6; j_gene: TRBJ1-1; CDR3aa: CASSLDVVSGNTEAFF; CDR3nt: TGTGCCAGCAGCTTGGATGTGGTTTCGGGGAACACTGAAGCTTTCTTT
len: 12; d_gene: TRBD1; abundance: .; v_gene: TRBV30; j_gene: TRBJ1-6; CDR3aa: CAMHRGYSPLHF; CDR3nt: TGTGCTATGCACAGGGGTTATTCACCCCTCCACTTT
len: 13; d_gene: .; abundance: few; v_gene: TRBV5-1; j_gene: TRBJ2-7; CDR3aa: CASSLGDYYEQYF; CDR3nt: TGCGCCAGCAGCCTGGGAGATTACTACGAGCAGTACTTC
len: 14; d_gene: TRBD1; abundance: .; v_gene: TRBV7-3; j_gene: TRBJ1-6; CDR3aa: CASSIGTGNSPLHF; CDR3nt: TGTGCCAGCAGCATCGGGACAGGGAATTCACCCCTCCACTTT
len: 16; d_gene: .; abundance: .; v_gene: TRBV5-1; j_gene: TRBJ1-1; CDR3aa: CASSLDRETSNTEAFF; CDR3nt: TGCGCCAGCAGCTTGGACCGGGAGACTTCGAACACTGAAGCTTTCTTT
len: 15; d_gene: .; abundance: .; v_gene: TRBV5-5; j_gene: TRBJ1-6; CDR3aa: CASSPPGTFNSPLHF; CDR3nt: TGTGCCAGCAGCCCCCCCGGGACTTTTAATTCACCCCTCCACTTT
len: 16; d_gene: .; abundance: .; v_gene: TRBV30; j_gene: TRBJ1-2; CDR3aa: CAWSSGGAGGAYGYTF; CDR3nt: TGTGCCTGGAGTAGTGGTGGAGCGGGGGGCGCCTATGGCTACACCTTC
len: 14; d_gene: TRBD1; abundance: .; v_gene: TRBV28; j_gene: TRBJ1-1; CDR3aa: CASRQQGAVTEAFF; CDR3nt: TGTGCCAGCAGGCAACAGGGGGCGGTTACTGAAGCTTTCTTT
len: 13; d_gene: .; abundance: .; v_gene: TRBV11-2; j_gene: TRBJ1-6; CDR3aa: CASSSSLNSPLHF; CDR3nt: TGTGCCAGCAGCTCTTCCCTTAATTCACCCCTCCACTTT
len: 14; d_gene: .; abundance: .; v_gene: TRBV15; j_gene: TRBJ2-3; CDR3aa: CATSRGEGTDTQYF; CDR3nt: TGTGCCACCAGCAGAGGAGAGGGCACAGATACGCAGTATTTT
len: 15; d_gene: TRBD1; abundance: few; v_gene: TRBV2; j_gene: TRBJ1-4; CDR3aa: CASSQIGGIGEKLFF; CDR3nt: TGTGCCAGCAGCCAGATAGGGGGCATAGGTGAAAAACTGTTTTTT
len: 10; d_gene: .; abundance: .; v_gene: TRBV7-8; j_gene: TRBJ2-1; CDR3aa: CVSSLNEQFF; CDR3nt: TGTGTCAGCAGCCTAAATGAGCAGTTCTTC
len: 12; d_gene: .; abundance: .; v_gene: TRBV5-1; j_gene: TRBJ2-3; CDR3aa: CASSLLTDTQYF; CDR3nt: TGCGCCAGCAGCTTGTTAACAGATACGCAGTATTTT
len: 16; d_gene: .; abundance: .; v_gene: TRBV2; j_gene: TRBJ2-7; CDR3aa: CASSDGRAGEVYEQYF; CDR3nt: TGTGCCAGCAGTGACGGTCGGGCAGGGGAAGTCTACGAGCAGTACTTC
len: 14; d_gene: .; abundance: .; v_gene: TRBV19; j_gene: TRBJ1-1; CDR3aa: CASSIGPASTEAFF; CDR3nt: TGTGCCAGTAGTATAGGGCCCGCCAGCACTGAAGCTTTCTTT
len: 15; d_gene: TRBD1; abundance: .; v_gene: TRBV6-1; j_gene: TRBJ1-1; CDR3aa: CASIRDRPTNTEAFF; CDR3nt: TGTGCCAGCATAAGGGACAGGCCAACTAACACTGAAGCTTTCTTT
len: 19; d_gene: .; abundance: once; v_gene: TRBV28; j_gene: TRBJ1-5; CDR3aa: CASSSPPHGDFNSNQPQHF; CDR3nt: TGTGCCAGCAGTTCACCCCCGCATGGTGACTTCAATAGCAATCAGCCCCAGCATTTT
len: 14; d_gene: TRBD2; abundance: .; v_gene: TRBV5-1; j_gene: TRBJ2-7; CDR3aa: CASSLGGGTYEQYF; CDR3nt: TGCGCCAGCAGCTTGGGGGGGGGAACCTACGAGCAGTACTTC
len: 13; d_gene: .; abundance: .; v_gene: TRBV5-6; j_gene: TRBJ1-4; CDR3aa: CASSVDLRSGLFF; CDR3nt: TGTGCCAGCAGCGTGGATTTGCGGTCCGGGCTGTTTTTT
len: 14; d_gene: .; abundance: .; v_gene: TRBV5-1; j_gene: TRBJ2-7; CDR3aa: CASSRGLSEYEQYF; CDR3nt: TGCGCCAGCAGCCGTGGACTCTCCGAGTACGAGCAGTACTTC
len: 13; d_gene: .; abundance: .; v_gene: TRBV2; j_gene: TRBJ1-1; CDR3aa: CASSVEGNTEAFF; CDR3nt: TGTGCCAGCAGTGTAGAGGGTAACACTGAAGCTTTCTTT
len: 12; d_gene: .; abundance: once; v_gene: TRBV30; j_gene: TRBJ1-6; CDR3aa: CAWNNRNSPLHF; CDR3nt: TGTGCCTGGAATAACAGGAATTCACCCCTCCACTTT
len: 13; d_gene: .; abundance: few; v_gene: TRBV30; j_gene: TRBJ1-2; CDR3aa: CASGAGYNYGYTF; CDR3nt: TGTGCCTCCGGAGCGGGGTATAACTATGGCTACACCTTC
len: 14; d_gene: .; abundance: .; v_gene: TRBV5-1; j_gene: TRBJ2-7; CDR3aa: CASSLDPSSYEQYF; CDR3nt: TGCGCCAGCAGCTTGGATCCATCCTCCTACGAGCAGTACTTC
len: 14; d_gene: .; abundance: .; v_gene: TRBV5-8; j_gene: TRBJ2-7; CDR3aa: CASSLDRGGYEQYF; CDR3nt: TGTGCCAGCAGCTTGGACCGAGGCGGCTACGAGCAGTACTTC
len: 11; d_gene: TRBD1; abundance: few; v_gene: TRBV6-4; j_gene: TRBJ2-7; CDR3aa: CARRLRDRGHF; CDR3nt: TGTGCCAGACGACTCCGGGACAGGGGGCACTTC
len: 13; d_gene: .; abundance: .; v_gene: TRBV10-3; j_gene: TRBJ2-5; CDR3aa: CAISDNGGETQYF; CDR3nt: TGTGCCATCAGTGACAACGGGGGTGAGACCCAGTACTTC